This T cell receptor beta chain was sequenced during a study of blood T cell repertoires in COVID-19. For the study at large: Sites in the United States, Italy and Spain provided acute and convalescent COVID-19 samples. T cells, B-cell-depleted T cells, or PBMCs provided the cDNA or gDNA that served as material.

Under the authors' procedure: The authors estimated nucleated cell counts from reference gene primer amplification. Assay: immunoSEQ multiplex PCR; the TCRdb copy retains only in-frame clones and omits some. Clone size and V and J calls were adopted from that table, with D and trimming inferred from the DNA. There are about 200,000 clones in the sample; 70% to 90% occur only once, and approximately 0.69% lies in the top ten. The sequence was obtained from a man in his forties or fifties with acute or convalescent COVID-19. Sequenced input: peripheral blood.

The CDR3 DNA is TGTGCCATCAGGGATGGGACAGATAGCAATCAGCCCCAGCATTTT. It is translated as CAIRDGTDSNQPQHF. The chain links TRBV10-3 to TRBJ1-5; 7 nucleotides line up with TRBD1. Germline-derived CDR1 and CDR2 are ENHRY and SYGVKD. The trim removed 6 bases at V and 0 bases at J, leaving 5 bases unmatched. The CDR3 spans 15 residues.